The next 19 T cell receptor beta chains were all read from a single sample in a study of sequential checkpoint blockade in melanoma. The table came from immunoSEQ multiplex PCR; TCRdb's copy has only in-frame clones and leaves some out. The repertoire holds some 21,000 clones, with around 82% as singletons. Treatment given: randomized to nivolumab then ipilimumab (arm A) or the reverse (arm B). The sequenced sample was CD8+ T cells sorted from blood (inferred from file names), obtained from a patient given nivolumab and ipilimumab in sequence. Receptor source: a human donor with melanoma.

The gene calls are TRBV18 and TRBJ2-3; TRBD2 agrees at 13 bases. The V and J ends lost 3 bases and 5 bases, in that order; junction bases with no gene match: 2. Germline V CDR1 and CDR2: KGHSH, LQKENI. The CDR3 totals 15 residues. The DNA of the CDR3 is TGTGCCAGCTCACCGCGACTAGCGGGAGGAGATACGCAGTATTTT. Translating it yields CASSPRLAGGDTQYF. Based on the CDR3 plus reference TRBV18 and TRBJ2-3, the full variable domain is NAGVMQNPRHLVRRRGQEARLRCSPMKGHSHVYWYRQLPEEGLKFMVYLQKENIIDESGMPKERFSAEFPKEGPSILRIQQVVRGDSAAYFCASSPRLAGGDTQYFGPGTRLTVL.

This rearrangement joins TRBV18 to TRBJ1-2, with 7 bases that match TRBD1. There are 16 residues in the CDR3. V trimming: 3 bases; J trimming: 7 bases; junction bases outside the gene matches: 14. Germline V lookup: CDR1 KGHSH, CDR2 LQKENI. CDR3 sequence reads: CASSPGNAPDRTGYTF. For the CDR3, the DNA is TGTGCCAGCTCACCCGGGAACGCCCCGGACAGGACTGGCTACACCTTC.

This chain uses TRBV19 with TRBJ2-3, with 16 bases lining up with TRBD2. CDR1 and CDR2 from the germline V gene are LNHDA and SQIVND (reference sequence). Trimming took 5 bases from V and 3 from J; bases not matched to a gene: 20. There are 22 residues in the CDR3. The CDR3 bases are TGTGCCAGTAGTGCGTCCGGGACTAGCGGGAGGGCCGGACGTCTCCGGACAGATACGCAGTATTTT. Translated, it gives CASSASGTSGRAGRLRTDTQYF.

V usage is TRBV13 and J usage is TRBJ1-1, with 8 bases aligning to TRBD1. Germline CDR1 is PRHDT and CDR2 is FYEKMQ (reference sequence). The CDR3 length is 13 residues. Unmatched junction bases numbered 5, after V lost 8 bases and J lost 3 bases. Here the CDR3 DNA reads TGTGCCAGCGTACAGGGGGGTGACACTGAAGCTTTCTTT. Translated, it gives CASVQGGDTEAFF.

This clone has only a few counts. The CDR3 reads CASSISVNTEAFF. In DNA, the CDR3 is TGTGCCAGTAGTATCAGTGTTAACACTGAAGCTTTCTTT. The chain combines TRBV19 with TRBJ1-1; D gene unclear. CDR1 is LNHDA and CDR2 is SQIVND in the germline V gene (reference sequence). Trimming shortened V by 3 bases and J by 2 bases, and 7 bases separated the two germline ends. The CDR3 contains 13 residues.

This sequence joins TRBV6-5 and TRBJ1-3; D is ambiguous. The CDR3 is 14 amino acids. CDR1 is MNHEY, CDR2 SVGAGI, per germline. V gave up 8 bases and J gave up 3 bases, with 14 bases separating them. The CDR3 loop is CASWKPGFGNTIYF. CDR3 coding DNA: TGTGCCAGCTGGAAACCCGGGTTTGGAAACACCATATATTTT.

V usage is TRBV11-3 and J usage is TRBJ2-1, with 7 bases identical to TRBD1. The CDR3 loop spans 14 amino acids. Trimming removed 3 bases from V and 4 bases from J; junction bases left unmatched: 3. Looked up from germline, CDR1 is SGHNT and CDR2 is YENEEA. The CDR3 reads CASSLGQIYNEQFF. CDR3 coding DNA: TGTGCCAGCAGCTTGGGACAGATTTACAATGAGCAGTTCTTC.

The chain has TRBV9 and TRBJ2-5; 11 bases agree with TRBD1. CDR3 length: 15 amino acids. The V gene end was trimmed by 1 base and the J gene end by 5 bases; junction bases not matched to a gene: 4. CDR1 and CDR2 from the germline V gene are SGDLS and YYNGEE. CDR3 protein: CASSVWDRGRETQYF. As DNA, the CDR3 is TGTGCCAGCAGCGTATGGGACAGGGGGAGGGAGACCCAGTACTTC.

The chain combines TRBV5-1 with TRBJ2-1, with TRBD2 as a possible D gene (6 bases). The length of the CDR3 is 16 residues. CDR1 is SGHRS and CDR2 is YFSETQ in the germline V gene. Trimming left V 0 bases short and J 2 bases short, with 12 bases between. CDR3 protein: CASSLAQRVPYNEQFF. The CDR3 region has the DNA TGCGCCAGCAGCTTGGCCCAGCGGGTTCCCTACAATGAGCAGTTCTTC.

J is TRBJ1-1 and V is TRBV6-6; D call uncertain. Trimming removed 0 bases from V and 1 base from J, with 12 bases in between. The CDR3 length is 16 residues. The V gene's germline CDR1 is MNHNY and CDR2 SVGAGI (reference sequence). CDR3 sequence: CASSYSSGSQNTEAFF. CDR3 in DNA: TGTGCCAGCAGTTACTCGAGCGGGAGCCAGAACACTGAAGCTTTCTTT.

The count of this clone is one. This chain uses TRBV19 with TRBJ1-2, with 10 bases fitting TRBD1. Trimming removed 5 bases from V and 11 bases from J; junction bases left unmatched: 5. This CDR3 is built from 12 residues. Germline values: CDR1 LNHDA, CDR2 SQIVND (reference sequence). This CDR3 is CASSPRTGGYTF. CDR3 sequence (DNA): TGTGCCAGTAGTCCACGGACAGGGGGGTACACCTTC.

The J gene is TRBJ2-7, the V gene TRBV10-3; TRBD2 matches 14 bases. Looked up from germline, CDR1 is ENHRY and CDR2 is SYGVKD. The length of the CDR3 is 16 residues. The V gene end was trimmed by 4 bases and the J gene end by 7 bases; junction bases not matched to a gene: 9. This chain's CDR3 is CAISGGTSGSDSEQYF. The CDR3 region has the DNA TGTGCCATCAGTGGGGGGACTAGCGGGAGTGATAGTGAGCAGTACTTC.

This chain connects TRBV9 to TRBJ2-4, with 11 bases aligning to TRBD2. Germline loops: CDR1 SGDLS, CDR2 YYNGEE. J lost 6 bases, V lost 2 bases, and 7 bases had no gene match. This CDR3 region has 16 residues. CDR3 loop: CASSVGGGLAVNIQYF. The CDR3 DNA sequence: TGTGCCAGCAGCGTTGGTGGGGGACTAGCGGTAAACATTCAGTACTTC.

The rearrangement joins TRBV5-1 to TRBJ1-1; 7 bases fit TRBD1. The CDR3 length is 14 residues. With 6 bases clipped from V and 1 base from J, the junction kept 6 bases outside the gene matches. CDR1 is SGHRS, CDR2 YFSETQ, per germline. The CDR3 here is CASMRDSQNTEAFF. In nucleotides, the CDR3 is TGCGCCAGCATGAGGGACAGCCAGAACACTGAAGCTTTCTTT.

The chain is built from TRBV29-1 and TRBJ1-1; D perhaps matches TRBD1 (5 bases). V was trimmed by 5 bases and J by 1 base, leaving 11 bases between them. The CDR3 contains 13 residues. CDR1 and CDR2 (germline): SQVTM, ANQGSEA. The CDR3 coding sequence is TGCAGCGTTCCTCTGGGGGGGAACACTGAAGCTTTCTTT. Protein sequence: CSVPLGGNTEAFF.

The CDR3 bases are TGTGCCAGCTCAGGGGACAGGGTATCAAATGAGCAGTTCTTC. Its protein is CASSGDRVSNEQFF. V usage is TRBV18 and J usage is TRBJ2-1; 9 bases are a match to TRBD1. Trimming removed 5 bases from V and 7 bases from J; junction bases left unmatched: 6. CDR1 and CDR2 (germline): KGHSH, LQKENI. CDR3 length equals 14 residues.

This clone was seen only once. DNA for the CDR3: TGTGCCAGTGGGGAGCGGGGGGTGAGTGGCGAGCAGTACTTC. Translated, it gives CASGERGVSGEQYF. The rearrangement links TRBV7-9 to TRBJ2-7; 9 bases fit TRBD2. Germline lookup yields CDR1 SEHNR and CDR2 FQNEAQ (reference sequence). The CDR3 extends over 14 amino acids. V was clipped by 9 bases and J by 6 bases; unmatched bases: 12.

A few counts support this clone. This chain uses TRBV6-5 with TRBJ2-4, with 9 bases matching TRBD2. Germline loops: CDR1 MNHEY, CDR2 SVGAGI. The CDR3 spans 14 residues. With 6 bases clipped from V and 5 bases from J, the junction kept 5 bases outside the gene matches. The CDR3 here is CASSRQRGENIQYF. Written as DNA, the CDR3 is TGTGCCAGCAGCCGTCAGCGGGGGGAAAACATTCAGTACTTC.

The rearrangement links TRBV12-5 to TRBJ2-1; 9 nucleotides match TRBD2. CDR1 and CDR2 from the germline V gene are LGHNT and FRNRAP. CDR3 size: 17 residues. V lost 0 bases and J lost 7; bases outside the gene matches: 10. The CDR3 DNA sequence: TGTGCTAGTGGTTTGGTACTCAGCGGGAGGAATCGGAATGAGCAGTTCTTC. It is translated as CASGLVLSGRNRNEQFF.